Here is one T cell receptor beta chain with its context. Germline loops: CDR1 LGHNA, CDR2 YNFKEQ. V shed 3 bases and J shed 2 bases, with 14 bases lying between them. The CDR3 has 15 amino acids. These data belong to a study of blood T cell repertoires in COVID-19. Study-wide context: PBMCs, B-cell-depleted T cells, or T cells were the source of the cDNA or gDNA that made up the material.

Grouping used clinical history reported by participants in a survey and questionnaire. Cohort 3 recovery required two negative PCRs, clearance, or symptom resolution. In the source study's methods: Amplification from reference gene primers served as the basis for estimated nucleated cell counts. Assay used: immunoSEQ multiplex PCR; TCRdb lists only in-frame clones, some missing. Clonal size and the V and J genes are those of that table, whereas D and trimming came from the DNA. The repertoire holds about 310,000 clones, with roughly 87% as singletons. This TCR derives from a woman between 18 and 29 years old who had recovered from COVID-19. The rearrangement joins TRBV4-2 to TRBJ2-7, with D perhaps TRBD2 (6 bases). The sequencing input was PBMCs or T cells enriched from blood (not recorded which). The CDR3 reads CASSQEAEGPYEQYF. The CDR3 DNA follows: TGTGCCAGCAGCCAGGAAGCGGAGGGGCCCTACGAGCAGTACTTC.